Below are 24 T cell receptor beta chains sequenced from a single sample in a study of shared clonotypes between healthy human individuals. Clones were read by immunoSEQ multiplex PCR, and TCRdb kept only the in-frame ones, dropping some. The table shows 800,000 to 950,000 clones, with 90% to 98% occurring only once. CD8 cells classed as naive were CD45RO-negative and positively selected for CCR7, excluding terminally differentiated effector memory CD45RA+ cells. Sequencing used naive CD8+ T cells sorted from blood. The receptors originated from a man aged 30 to 45 in good health.

J is TRBJ2-7 and V is TRBV4-3; D tentatively reads TRBD1 or TRBD2 (6 bases each). This CDR3 is built from 17 residues. Germline V gene sequence: CDR1 LGHNA, CDR2 YSLEER. The ends were cut back, 0 bases at V and 3 bases at J, with 18 bases in the middle. CDR3 residues: CASSQEVALGGHYEQYF. Here the CDR3 DNA reads TGCGCCAGCAGCCAAGAGGTTGCGCTGGGGGGACACTACGAGCAGTACTTC.

The chain joins TRBV2 to TRBJ2-7, with 12 bases matching TRBD2. V was pared by 5 bases and J by 4 bases, with 3 bases of the junction left unmatched. The CDR3 runs to 14 residues. The germline V gene has CDR1 SNHLY and CDR2 FYNNEI. CDR3 amino acids: CASSRLAGAYEQYF. The CDR3 nucleotides are TGTGCCAGCAGTCGACTAGCGGGAGCTTACGAGCAGTACTTC.

V and J are TRBV15 and TRBJ2-7; TRBD2 is a possible D gene (5 bases). The V gene's germline CDR1 is LNHNV and CDR2 YYDKDF (reference sequence). The CDR3 has 16 residues. Trimming stripped 3 bases from V and 1 base from J, with 16 bases between. The CDR3 reads CATSRAVGGPSYEQYF. The CDR3 coding sequence is TGTGCCACCAGCAGGGCGGTCGGCGGGCCTTCCTACGAGCAGTACTTC.

This clone was counted many times. The chain employs TRBV15 and TRBJ2-1; D is undetermined. Trimming left V 3 bases short and J 0 bases short, with 9 bases between. The CDR3 has 15 residues. CDR1 LNHNV and CDR2 YYDKDF come from the germline V gene (reference sequence). The CDR3 DNA is TGTGCCACCAGCAGGGCTAGTAGCTCCTACAATGAGCAGTTCTTC. It translates to CATSRASSSYNEQFF. Looking up the rest from reference TRBV15 and TRBJ2-1 gives the full variable domain: DAMVIQNPRYQVTQFGKPVTLSCSQTLNHNVMYWYQQKSSQAPKLLFHYYDKDFNNEADTPDNFQSRRPNTSFCFLDIRSPGLGDTAMYLCATSRASSSYNEQFFGPGTRLTVL.

The chain links TRBV11-2 to TRBJ2-7, with 8 bases identical to TRBD2. The CDR3 runs 15 residues. Germline CDR1 is SGHAT and CDR2 is FQNNGV. Trimming at V came to 5 bases and at J to 4 bases, leaving 10 bases not matched to a gene. The CDR3 DNA reads as TGTGCCAGCAGCACCCACAGCGGGAGTACTTACGAGCAGTACTTC. This translates into CASSTHSGSTYEQYF. The whole variable domain, remainder taken from reference TRBV11-2 and TRBJ2-7, is EAGVAQSPRYKIIEKRQSVAFWCNPISGHATLYWYQQILGQGPKLLIQFQNNGVVDDSQLPKDRFSAERLKGVDSTLKIQPAKLEDSAVYLCASSTHSGSTYEQYFGPGTRLTVT.

This rearrangement joins TRBV6-6 to TRBJ2-1, with 9 nucleotides matching TRBD2. The trim removed 8 bases at V and 6 bases at J, leaving 8 bases unmatched. Looked up from germline, CDR1 is MNHNY and CDR2 is SVGAGI (reference sequence). This CDR3 comprises 14 residues. The CDR3 bases are TGTGCCAGCGAGCGGGGGGTTAGGGTCAATGAGCAGTTCTTC. It specifies CASERGVRVNEQFF.

The V call is TRBV2, the J call TRBJ2-3, with D possibly TRBD2 on 6 matching bases. Germline-derived CDR1 and CDR2 are SNHLY and FYNNEI. This CDR3 comprises 16 residues. Trimming shortened V by 0 bases and J by 1 base, and 11 bases separated the two germline ends. The CDR3 is CASSEAGLGGTDTQYF. The CDR3 DNA sequence: TGTGCCAGCAGTGAAGCGGGACTCGGTGGCACAGATACGCAGTATTTT.

The CDR3 here is CASSTTQGGSYGYTF. The CDR3 DNA is TGTGCCAGCAGCACCACGCAGGGAGGCAGCTATGGCTACACCTTC. This chain joins TRBV11-2 and TRBJ1-2, with a possible D match to TRBD1 (5 bases). Germline V CDR1 and CDR2: SGHAT, FQNNGV. The CDR3 sequence is 15 residues long. The V end was cut by 5 bases, the J end by 4 bases, with 17 bases between.

The V gene is TRBV18, the J gene TRBJ1-1; the D is unclear. This CDR3 is built from 17 residues. Trimming took off 3 bases at V and 0 bases at J, with 17 bases between the two ends. CDR1 is KGHSH, CDR2 LQKENI, per germline. CDR3 sequence reads: CASSPHFGEPLNTEAFF. For the CDR3, the DNA is TGTGCCAGCTCACCGCACTTTGGGGAACCCTTGAACACTGAAGCTTTCTTT.

This rearrangement joins TRBV27 to TRBJ2-3; D unresolved. V shed 2 bases and J shed 4 bases, with 10 bases lying between them. Germline-derived CDR1 and CDR2 are MNHEY and SMNVEV (reference sequence). This CDR3 comprises 14 residues. CDR3 sequence reads: CASSLLGAADTQYF. The CDR3 DNA reads as TGTGCCAGCAGTTTACTCGGTGCGGCAGATACGCAGTATTTT.

This sequence joins TRBV7-8 and TRBJ1-1; D is perhaps TRBD1 (5 bases). Deletions cut 2 bases from V and 10 bases from J, with 11 bases between. CDR1 SGHVS and CDR2 FQNEAQ come from the germline V gene. This CDR3 contains 12 residues. The CDR3 coding sequence is TGTGCCAGCAGCTTACCCAGGGAGGGAGCTTTCTTT. This codes for CASSLPREGAFF.

V gene TRBV5-4 combines with J gene TRBJ1-4, with a tentative D call TRBD1 (5 bases). The CDR3 has 13 residues. V shed 4 bases and J shed 6 bases, with 10 bases lying between them. CDR1 and CDR2 (germline): SGHNT, YYREEE (reference sequence). The CDR3 DNA sequence: TGTGCCAGCAGCCTCCCGGGGGATGAAAAACTGTTTTTT. It codes for CASSLPGDEKLFF.

V and J are TRBV7-6 and TRBJ2-7; D not resolved. There are 16 residues in the CDR3. The germline V gene has CDR1 SGHVS and CDR2 FNYEAQ. V shed 0 bases and J shed 5 bases, with 17 bases lying between them. The CDR3 spells CASSLAMAGSRNEQYF. CDR3 bases: TGTGCCAGCAGCTTAGCGATGGCCGGATCACGAAACGAGCAGTACTTC.

This clone was detected only once. This chain joins TRBV29-1 and TRBJ2-2; D possibly corresponds to TRBD2 (6 bases). The germline CDR1 and CDR2 sequences are SQVTM and ANQGSEA. Trimming removed 7 bases from V and 4 bases from J, with 13 bases in between. The CDR3 contains 13 residues. CDR3 DNA: TGCAGCGACTGTCGGCGGGGCACCGGGGAGCTGTTTTTT. Amino acid sequence: CSDCRRGTGELFF.

The chain carries TRBV5-1 and TRBJ1-1; D is uncertain. Germline assignment: CDR1 SGHRS and CDR2 YFSETQ. CDR3 size: 14 residues. V dropped 1 base and J dropped 3 bases, with 10 bases sitting between them. The CDR3 protein is CASSLRLMDTEAFF. The CDR3, as DNA: TGCGCCAGCAGCTTGCGACTCATGGACACTGAAGCTTTCTTT.

This clone was detected once. This rearrangement joins TRBV14 to TRBJ1-5; TRBD1 is a possible D gene (5 bases). The CDR3 is 17 amino acids. V dropped 4 bases and J dropped 3 bases, with 19 bases sitting between them. In germline, CDR1 is SGHDN, CDR2 FVKESK. CDR3 nucleotide sequence: TGTGCCAGCAGCCCGCGGGGGGGGGTGGCGATCAATCAGCCCCAGCATTTT. Translated: CASSPRGGVAINQPQHF.

This rearrangement joins TRBV10-3 to TRBJ2-2, with D unclear. The germline V gene encodes CDR1 ENHRY and CDR2 SYGVKD. The V and J ends lost 7 bases and 3 bases respectively, with 9 bases between them. The CDR3 sequence is 13 residues long. The DNA for the CDR3 is TGTGCCATCACGGAAACTTACACCGGGGAGCTGTTTTTT. Its protein is CAITETYTGELFF.

CDR3 DNA sequence: TGTGCCAGCAGCCCCTTTGGACGGTCCTACGAGCAGTACTTC. Encoded protein: CASSPFGRSYEQYF. V gene TRBV6-6 combines with J gene TRBJ2-7, with D hard to call. Trimming left V 6 bases short and J 1 base short, with 13 bases between. Germline V CDR1 and CDR2: MNHNY, SVGAGI (reference sequence). The CDR3 is 14 amino acids.

The chain has TRBV4-1 and TRBJ2-3; 8 bases are a match to TRBD2. V dropped 8 bases and J dropped 5; count of bases not matched to a gene: 15. Germline V gives CDR1 MGHRA, CDR2 YSYEKL. This CDR3 is 16 amino acids long. The CDR3 reads CASDWGTAGAVDTQYF. The CDR3, as DNA: TGCGCCAGCGACTGGGGCACAGCGGGAGCAGTAGATACGCAGTATTTT.

The chain is built from TRBV2 and TRBJ2-1; 14 nucleotides agree with TRBD2. Germline assignment: CDR1 SNHLY and CDR2 FYNNEI. The CDR3 has 13 residues. J lost 8 bases, V lost 9 bases, and 3 bases had no gene match. As DNA, the CDR3 is TGTGCCAGAGGGACTAGCGGGAGAGATGAGCAGTTCTTC. This gives the protein CARGTSGRDEQFF. Drawing the rest from reference TRBV2 and TRBJ2-1, the complete variable domain is EPEVTQTPSHQVTQMGQEVILRCVPISNHLYFYWYRQILGQKVEFLVSFYNNEISEKSEIFDDQFSVERPDGSNFTLKIRSTKLEDSAMYFCARGTSGRDEQFFGPGTRLTVL.

The gene calls are TRBV4-2 and TRBJ2-7; maybe TRBD1 (6 bases). Trimming stripped 3 bases from V and 1 base from J, with 10 bases between. Germline V gene lookup returns CDR1 LGHNA and CDR2 YNFKEQ. The CDR3 loop spans 14 amino acids. CDR3 sequence: CASSQDSLSYEQYF. In DNA form, the CDR3 reads TGTGCCAGCAGCCAGGACAGCCTTTCCTACGAGCAGTACTTC.

The chain carries TRBV9 and TRBJ1-2; D unclear. Deletions cut 4 bases from V and 4 bases from J, with 14 bases between. Germline V gives CDR1 SGDLS, CDR2 YYNGEE. This CDR3 is built from 14 residues. The CDR3 region has the DNA TGTGCCAGCAGCCTAGTATCGAGTGGCTATGGCTACACCTTC. Its translation: CASSLVSSGYGYTF.

The genes are TRBV4-1 and TRBJ2-1, with 11 bases that match TRBD1. Germline lookup yields CDR1 MGHRA and CDR2 YSYEKL. This CDR3 contains 16 residues. V was clipped by 4 bases and J by 3 bases; unmatched bases: 5. The CDR3 coding sequence is TGCGCCAGCAGCCTATCCGGGACAGGGGGCTACAATGAGCAGTTCTTC. This gives the protein CASSLSGTGGYNEQFF.

The J gene is TRBJ2-5, the V gene TRBV6-5, with 9 bases lining up with TRBD1. The CDR3 consists of 15 residues. The trim removed 6 bases at V and 5 bases at J, leaving 10 bases unmatched. CDR1 and CDR2 from the germline V gene are MNHEY and SVGAGI. The CDR3 DNA reads as TGTGCCAGCAGAACCGGGACAGGGCTGGTGGAGACCCAGTACTTC. Translated: CASRTGTGLVETQYF.